This is a list of T cell receptor beta chains from one sample in a study of blood T cell repertoires in COVID-19. The method was immunoSEQ multiplex PCR; TCRdb's version includes in-frame clones alone and lacks a portion of them. The sample shows some 66,000 clones, approximately 93% of them seen only once. The specimen was peripheral blood. These receptors all stem from a man aged 65 to 85 with active COVID-19. Each CDR3 is given with its conserved first and last residue. A D gene is named only where the DNA matches it firmly. Clone size is stated in some rows and not others, as once, few, many or a class when expanded.

TRBV2	TRBJ1-2	TRBD1	-	TGTGCCAGCAGATTACTTCAGACAGGGCCTACTTCCTATGGCTACACCTTC	CASRLLQTGPTSYGYTF
TRBV19	TRBJ1-1	-	once	TGTGCCAGTAGTATAGGGGCAGGCCTGAACACTGAAGCTTTCTTT	CASSIGAGLNTEAFF
TRBV10-3	TRBJ1-2	TRBD1	-	TGTGCCATCAGGGGGACAGGGGAAATTTTTGGCTACACCTTC	CAIRGTGEIFGYTF
TRBV28	TRBJ1-5	TRBD1	-	TGTGCCAGCCGACGGACAGGGAACCAGCCCCAGCATTTT	CASRRTGNQPQHF
TRBV7-2	TRBJ1-3	TRBD1	-	TGTGCCAGCAGCAGCCGGGACAGAGGAGACACCATATATTTT	CASSSRDRGDTIYF
TRBV20-1	TRBJ2-7	-	once	TGCAGTGCTAGTGGCCCCTCGGACGAGCAGTACTTC	CSASGPSDEQYF
TRBV11-2	TRBJ1-6	TRBD1	few	TGTGCCAGCAGCTTAGTTCGGACAGGGCCCAACTATAATTCACCCCTCCACTTT	CASSLVRTGPNYNSPLHF
TRBV12-3/TRBV12-4	TRBJ2-2	-	-	TGTGCCAGCAGTCCCGACTTAGGGGAGCTGTTTTTT	CASSPDLGELFF
TRBV10-1	TRBJ1-4	TRBD1	-	TGCGCCAGCAGTGATCGGCAGGGGGATTACGAAAAACTGTTTTTT	CASSDRQGDYEKLFF
TRBV9	TRBJ1-1	-	few	TGTGCCAGCAGCTCAACTCCAGGGGACCTCGGGAAAGCTTTCTTT	CASSSTPGDLGKAFF
TRBV2	TRBJ2-6	TRBD1	-	TGTGCCAGCAGTAGACAGGGGGCTACTGGGGCCAACGTCCTGACTTTC	CASSRQGATGANVLTF
TRBV11-2	TRBJ2-1	-	-	TGTGCCAGCAGCTTAGAAGGGCCGGGGAAGTTCTTC	CASSLEGPGKFF
TRBV9	TRBJ2-2	-	-	TGTGCCAGCAGCGTGGCACCAGGGGCGGACACCGGGGAGCTGTTTTTT	CASSVAPGADTGELFF
TRBV3-1/TRBV3-2	TRBJ1-6	TRBD1	-	TGTGCCAGCAGTCTGGACAGGGGGCGATTGTCACCCCTCCACTTT	CASSLDRGRLSPLHF
TRBV6-6	TRBJ2-7	TRBD2	-	TGTGCCAGCAGATCAAACGGACTAGTCGGGGAGCAGTACTTC	CASRSNGLVGEQYF
TRBV4-1	TRBJ2-2	-	-	TGCGCCAGCAGCCAAGACCCGGGGGCGAACACCGGGGAGCTGTTTTTT	CASSQDPGANTGELFF
TRBV28	TRBJ1-3	-	once	TGTGCCAGCAGGCTAGGGGTCTCTGGAAACACCATATATTTT	CASRLGVSGNTIYF
TRBV19	TRBJ1-5	-	-	TGTGCCAGTAGTGCCAGGGATCAGCCCCAGCATTTT	CASSARDQPQHF
TRBV19	TRBJ2-1	TRBD2	-	TGTGCCAGTAGTATAAGACTAGCGGGTTACCAGTTCTTC	CASSIRLAGYQFF
TRBV19	TRBJ2-2	-	-	TGTGCCAGTAGTATGACTAACCTGGGGGGGGAGCTGTTTTTT	CASSMTNLGGELFF
TRBV5-4	TRBJ2-6	TRBD2	-	TGTGCCAGCAGCACCGGACTAGCGGGGGGTTTTGGGGCCAACGTCCTGACTTTC	CASSTGLAGGFGANVLTF
TRBV7-2	TRBJ2-2	TRBD2	-	TGTGCCAGCAGCCCGAGAGGACTAGCGGGGGGGCGGGACACCGGGGAGCTGTTTTTT	CASSPRGLAGGRDTGELFF
TRBV4-2	TRBJ2-3	TRBD2	-	TGTGCCAGCAGCCGATGGACTAGCGGGTTCACAGATACGCAGTATTTT	CASSRWTSGFTDTQYF
TRBV7-8	TRBJ2-1	TRBD2	-	TGTGCCAGCAGCTTAGAGGGAGGGTACAATGAGCAGTTCTTC	CASSLEGGYNEQFF
TRBV7-2	TRBJ2-2	-	-	TGTGCCAGCAGCCCTAGCCTAACTCGAAGCACCGGGGAGCTGTTTTTT	CASSPSLTRSTGELFF
TRBV7-2	TRBJ2-3	-	-	TGTGCCAGCAGCCTTGGCAGGGTGAATTTTTACACAGATACGCAGTATTTT	CASSLGRVNFYTDTQYF
TRBV20-1	TRBJ1-2	-	-	TGCAGTGCTATTGACGGTAACTATGGCTACACCTTC	CSAIDGNYGYTF
TRBV3-1/TRBV3-2	TRBJ2-5	-	-	TGTGCCAGCAGCCAAGGGGCCACTAGTGGGATCCAAGAGACCCAGTACTTC	CASSQGATSGIQETQYF
TRBV5-1	TRBJ2-5	-	-	TGCGCCAGCAGCTTGGGACATTCCCAAGAGACCCAGTACTTC	CASSLGHSQETQYF
TRBV7-8	TRBJ2-3	TRBD2	-	TGTGCCAGCAGCGCGATGGGACTAGGCCTTATGGATACGCAGTATTTT	CASSAMGLGLMDTQYF
TRBV15	TRBJ1-2	-	-	TGTGCCACCAGCAGGGCCGGGTCTAACTATGGCTACACCTTC	CATSRAGSNYGYTF
TRBV11-3	TRBJ2-3	-	-	TGTGCCAGCAGCTTGGTAGAGACAGATACGCAGTATTTT	CASSLVETDTQYF
TRBV28	TRBJ1-2	-	-	TGTGCCAGCAGTCTTACAGGGAACTATGGCTACACCTTC	CASSLTGNYGYTF
TRBV6-6	TRBJ1-5	TRBD1	-	TGTGCCAGCAGTTACTCGGGGACAGGAGGGACAGCCCAGCATTTT	CASSYSGTGGTAQHF
TRBV7-9	TRBJ1-4	TRBD1	-	TGTGCCAGCAGCTTAGGACAGGGGAATAATGAAAAACTGTTTTTT	CASSLGQGNNEKLFF
TRBV6-2/TRBV6-3	TRBJ2-7	TRBD2	-	TGTGCCAGCAGTTACTCGGGCCGGGAGGCTACCCCTTCCGAGCAGTACTTC	CASSYSGREATPSEQYF
TRBV19	TRBJ2-1	TRBD2	-	TGTGCCAGCCCTGAGGGACTAGCGGACCTAAAAAACTACAATGAGCAGTTCTTC	CASPEGLADLKNYNEQFF
TRBV18	TRBJ2-5	-	-	TGTGCCAGCTCCCCTCAAGAGACCCAGTACTTC	CASSPQETQYF
TRBV5-4	TRBJ1-1	-	-	TGTGCCAGCAGCTTGGCCACGGGGGTGAACACTGAAGCTTTCTTT	CASSLATGVNTEAFF
TRBV11-3	TRBJ1-6	TRBD1	-	TGTGCCAGCAGCGGAACGACAGGGGTGGGGAATTCACCCCTCCACTTT	CASSGTTGVGNSPLHF
TRBV7-9	TRBJ1-2	TRBD1	-	TGTGCCAGCAGCTTGGGACAGCTTAACTATGGCTACACCTTC	CASSLGQLNYGYTF
TRBV10-1	TRBJ1-1	-	few	TGCGCCAGCAGTGATCGGGCGGGATCTTTCTTT	CASSDRAGSFF
TRBV6-6	TRBJ2-6	-	-	TGTGCCAGCAGTCAGAGGGGGGGGATGAGGGACTCTGGGGCCAACGTCCTGACTTTC	CASSQRGGMRDSGANVLTF
TRBV11-3	TRBJ2-1	TRBD2	-	TGTGCCAGCAGCTTAGATCAAAGCGGGGGTCGTCCCACCTCATCTAATGAGCAGTTCTTC	CASSLDQSGGRPTSSNEQFF
TRBV11-3	TRBJ2-5	-	-	TGTGCCAGCAGCTTAGACAGGGCTTGGCAAGAGACCCAGTACTTC	CASSLDRAWQETQYF
TRBV7-8	TRBJ1-2	-	-	TGTGCCAGCAGCGAGGACATTAACTATGGCTACACCTTC	CASSEDINYGYTF
TRBV10-3	TRBJ1-3	-	-	TGTGCCATCAGTGAACGACAGGCAAGCTCTGGAAACACCATATATTTT	CAISERQASSGNTIYF
TRBV6-1	TRBJ2-1	-	few	TGTGCCAGCAGTGAAGAGGAGGGGGCGGGGAATGAGCAGTTCTTC	CASSEEEGAGNEQFF
TRBV10-3	TRBJ1-2	TRBD1	-	TGTGCCATCGGGGACAGGCTGAACTATGGCTACACCTTC	CAIGDRLNYGYTF